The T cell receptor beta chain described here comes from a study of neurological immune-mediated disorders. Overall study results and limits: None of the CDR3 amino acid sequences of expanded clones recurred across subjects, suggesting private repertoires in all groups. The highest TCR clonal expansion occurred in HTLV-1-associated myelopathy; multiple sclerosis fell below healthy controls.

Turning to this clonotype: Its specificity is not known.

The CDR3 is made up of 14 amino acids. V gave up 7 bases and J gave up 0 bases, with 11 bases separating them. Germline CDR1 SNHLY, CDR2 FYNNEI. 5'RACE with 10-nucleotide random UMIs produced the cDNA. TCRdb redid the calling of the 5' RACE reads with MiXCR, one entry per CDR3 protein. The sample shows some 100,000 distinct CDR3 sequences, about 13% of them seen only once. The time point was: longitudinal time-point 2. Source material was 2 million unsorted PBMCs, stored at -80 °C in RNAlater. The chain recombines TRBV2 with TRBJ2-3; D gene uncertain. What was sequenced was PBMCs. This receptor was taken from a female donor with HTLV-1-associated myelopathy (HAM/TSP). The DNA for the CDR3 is TGTGCCAGCATGTCTACCCTTAGCACAGATACGCAGTATTTT. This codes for CASMSTLSTDTQYF.